This TCR beta chain is from a study of vaccination and CD4 T cells after COVID-19. Study background: Overlapping SARS-CoV-2, HCoV-NL63, HCoV-OC43 and HCoV-229E spike peptides were used to stimulate cells.

Treatment here: roughly ten-day PBMC culture with coronavirus spike peptide pools or control peptides (ViraFEST assay). Sequencing of the DNA from cultured CD4+ T cells was carried out with the Oncomine TCR Beta short-read assay. In TCRdb, the PCR reads were re-called with MiXCR into one record per CDR3 protein. The sample holds over 15,000 distinct CDR3 sequences, roughly 52% seen once. The length of the CDR3 is 14 residues. The germline V gene encodes CDR1 DFQATT and CDR2 SNEGSKA (reference sequence). The V and J ends lost 3 bases and 6 bases, in that order; junction bases with no gene match: 3. This clonotype was detected a few times. Antigen specificity is unknown.

The sequence derives from a human donor who had recovered from COVID-19. Material: CD4+ T cells from blood, cultured in vitro, obtained before SARS-CoV-2 vaccination. V gene TRBV20-1 combines with J gene TRBJ1-5, with TRBD1 matching 12 bases. CDR3 in DNA: TGCAGTGCTAGGGGACAGGGGGCGATTCAGCCCCAGCATTTT. Its protein product is CSARGQGAIQPQHF.